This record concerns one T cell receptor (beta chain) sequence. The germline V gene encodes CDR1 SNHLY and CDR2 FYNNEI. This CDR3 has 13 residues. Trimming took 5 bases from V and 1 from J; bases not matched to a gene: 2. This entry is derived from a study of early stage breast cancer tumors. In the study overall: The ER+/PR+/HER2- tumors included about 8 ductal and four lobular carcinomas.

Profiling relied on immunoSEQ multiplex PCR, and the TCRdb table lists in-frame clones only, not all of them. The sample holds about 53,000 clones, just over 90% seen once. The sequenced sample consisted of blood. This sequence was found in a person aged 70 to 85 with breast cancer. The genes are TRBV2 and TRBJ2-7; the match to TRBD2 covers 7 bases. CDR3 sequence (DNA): TGTGCCAGCAGTTCCGGGGGGTCCTACGAGCAGTACTTC. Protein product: CASSSGGSYEQYF. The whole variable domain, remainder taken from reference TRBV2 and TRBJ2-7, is EPEVTQTPSHQVTQMGQEVILRCVPISNHLYFYWYRQILGQKVEFLVSFYNNEISEKSEIFDDQFSVERPDGSNFTLKIRSTKLEDSAMYFCASSSGGSYEQYFGPGTRLTVT.